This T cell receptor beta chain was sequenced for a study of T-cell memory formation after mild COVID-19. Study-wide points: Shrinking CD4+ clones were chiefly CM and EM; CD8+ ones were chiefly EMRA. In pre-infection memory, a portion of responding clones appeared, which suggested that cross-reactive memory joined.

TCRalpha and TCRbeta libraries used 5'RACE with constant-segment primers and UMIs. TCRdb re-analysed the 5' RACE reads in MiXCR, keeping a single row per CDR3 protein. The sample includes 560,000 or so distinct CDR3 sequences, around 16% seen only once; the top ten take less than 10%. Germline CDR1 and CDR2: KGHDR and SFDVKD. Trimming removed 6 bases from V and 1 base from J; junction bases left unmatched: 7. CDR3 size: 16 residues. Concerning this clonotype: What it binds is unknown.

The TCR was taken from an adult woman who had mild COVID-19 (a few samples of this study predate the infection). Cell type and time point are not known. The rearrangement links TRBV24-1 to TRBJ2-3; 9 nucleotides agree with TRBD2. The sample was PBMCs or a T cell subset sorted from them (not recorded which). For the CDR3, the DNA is TGTGCCACCAGTCGGGCTAGCGGGACTCGCACAGATACGCAGTATTTT. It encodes CATSRASGTRTDTQYF.